This T cell receptor beta chain was retrieved from a study of blood T cells in healthy people across ages. Next came a second PCR, run for roughly 7 to 12 cycles, which used a sample-barcoded 5' primer along with a J-beta primer mix. TCRdb re-called the 5' RACE reads through MiXCR, storing one row per CDR3 protein. Of about 1.1 million distinct CDR3 sequences listed, 30% to 40% are singletons. Healthy individuals of Caucasian origin from Russia, aged roughly 6 to 100, served as donors. Germline V CDR1 and CDR2: SGHRS, YFSETQ. The CDR3 contains 14 residues. Trimming removed 0 bases from V and 5 bases from J, with 10 bases in between.

The rearrangement links TRBV5-1 to TRBJ2-3; D ambiguous. This receptor was identified in a man in his late teens or twenties in good health. Sequencing was carried out using blood. CDR3 region: CASSLGQERDTQYF. CDR3 DNA sequence: TGCGCCAGCAGCTTGGGCCAGGAAAGAGATACGCAGTATTTT.